Each of the 10 T cell receptor beta chains below was sequenced from the same sample in a study of identical twins. TCRdb called the 5' RACE reads again in MiXCR, with one record for every CDR3 protein. The sample contains 400,000 to 550,000 distinct CDR3 sequences, 20% to 25% of which appear only once. This sample also appeared in a second study, on T cells expressing NK-cell markers.

The sequencing input was CD4+ T cells sorted from blood. The receptors come from a woman under 30 in good health.

V usage is TRBV11-2 and J usage is TRBJ1-1; D unresolved. V was clipped by 6 bases and J by 8 bases, with 13 bases between them. The CDR3 covers 12 residues. Germline CDR1 is SGHAT and CDR2 is FQNNGV. The CDR3 DNA is TGTGCCAGCAGTCAATCCAGATCAGAAGCTTTCTTT. It encodes CASSQSRSEAFF.

This clonotype was counted between two and nine times. This chain links TRBV15 with TRBJ1-5; unclear D gene. Germline CDR1 LNHNV, CDR2 YYDKDF (reference sequence). CDR3 length equals 11 residues. V lost 1 base and J 8 bases, leaving 3 bases between the germline ends. Here the CDR3 DNA reads TGTGCCACCAGCAGAGTTAAGCCCCAGCATTTT. It is translated as CATSRVKPQHF. The entire variable domain, with the rest obtained from reference TRBV15 and TRBJ1-5, is as follows: DAMVIQNPRYQVTQFGKPVTLSCSQTLNHNVMYWYQQKSSQAPKLLFHYYDKDFNNEADTPDNFQSRRPNTSFCFLDIRSPGLGDTAMYLCATSRVKPQHFGDGTRLSIL.

The chain links TRBV20-1 to TRBJ2-7; a possible D gene is TRBD2 (5 bases). The germline V gene has CDR1 DFQATT and CDR2 SNEGSKA (reference sequence). CDR3 length: 14 residues. V lost 3 bases, J lost 3 bases, and 15 bases lay in between. The CDR3 region is CSASGAEAHYEQYF. CDR3 nucleotide sequence: TGCAGTGCTAGTGGAGCGGAAGCCCACTACGAGCAGTACTTC.

V is TRBV20-1 and J is TRBJ2-2, with a possible D match to TRBD2 (5 bases). Germline CDR1 is DFQATT and CDR2 is SNEGSKA (reference sequence). Trimming took off 0 bases at V and 5 bases at J, with 10 bases between the two ends. The CDR3 runs 14 residues. The CDR3 DNA is TGCAGTGCTAGAGATCGACTACTAACCGGGGAGCTGTTTTTT. Translating it yields CSARDRLLTGELFF.

Only a few counts were recorded for this clonotype. The V and J genes are TRBV20-1 and TRBJ2-6; D gene unclear. Trimming removed 3 bases at V and 0 bases at J, with 6 bases between. This CDR3 has 14 residues. Germline V gene lookup returns CDR1 DFQATT and CDR2 SNEGSKA (reference sequence). The CDR3 coding sequence is TGCAGTGCTAGTTTAGGCTCTGGGGCCAACGTCCTGACTTTC. Amino acids: CSASLGSGANVLTF.

This clonotype came up many times. The chain recombines TRBV12-3 or TRBV12-4 with TRBJ1-1; 9 nucleotides agree with TRBD1. J gave up 5 bases and V 6 bases, and 4 bases lay outside the gene matches. This CDR3 has 13 residues. Here the CDR3 DNA reads TGTGCCAGCAGAAACAGGGGGCGTACTGAAGCTTTCTTT. It codes for CASRNRGRTEAFF.

The sample holds many counts of this clonotype. The V and J genes are TRBV29-1 and TRBJ1-3; the D is unclear. There are 13 residues in the CDR3. Looked up from germline, CDR1 is SQVTM and CDR2 is ANQGSEA. V dropped 4 bases and J dropped 4 bases, with 11 bases sitting between them. The CDR3 region has the DNA TGCAGCGTTGCCGCGGTCGGAGGAAACACCATATATTTT. Translation: CSVAAVGGNTIYF. Drawing the rest from reference TRBV29-1 and TRBJ1-3, the complete variable domain is SAVISQKPSRDICQRGTSLTIQCQVDSQVTMMFWYRQQPGQSLTLIATANQGSEATYESGFVIDKFPISRPNLTFSTLTVSNMSPEDSSIYLCSVAAVGGNTIYFGEGSWLTVV.

This clonotype was recorded a few times. V and J are TRBV20-1 and TRBJ1-2; no reliable D call. Trimming took off 4 bases at V and 6 bases at J, with 12 bases between the two ends. CDR1 is DFQATT, CDR2 SNEGSKA, per germline (reference sequence). The CDR3 runs to 12 residues. CDR3 protein: CSAKLSEHGYTF. The CDR3 bases are TGCAGTGCTAAACTTTCGGAGCATGGCTACACCTTC.

This clonotype was picked up many times. The CDR3 nucleotides read TGTGCCAGCAGTCCCTTCTTGGGGCCTTACGAGCAGTACTTC. Translated: CASSPFLGPYEQYF. The chain is built from TRBV12-3 or TRBV12-4 and TRBJ2-7; D may be TRBD1 (5 bases). The V end lost 5 bases, the J end lost 4 bases, and 15 bases lay between the germline ends. The CDR3 loop spans 14 amino acids.

The chain combines TRBV6-1 with TRBJ2-7; unclear D gene. The V end lost 6 bases, the J end lost 3 bases, and 12 bases lay between the germline ends. Germline V CDR1 and CDR2: MNHNS, SASEGT. The CDR3 totals 13 residues. For the CDR3, the DNA is TGTGCCAGCAGCGAACATCCTGACTACGAGCAGTACTTC. Protein: CASSEHPDYEQYF.